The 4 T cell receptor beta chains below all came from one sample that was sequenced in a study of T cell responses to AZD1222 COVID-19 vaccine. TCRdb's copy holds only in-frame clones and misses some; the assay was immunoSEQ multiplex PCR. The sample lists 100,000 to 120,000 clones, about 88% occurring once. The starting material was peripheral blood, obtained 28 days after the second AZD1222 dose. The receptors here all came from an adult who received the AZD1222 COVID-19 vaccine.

CDR3 region: CASSENRVDGQPQHF. The CDR3, as DNA: TGCGCCAGCAGTGAAAACAGGGTGGACGGTCAGCCCCAGCATTTT. The gene calls are TRBV10-2 and TRBJ1-5; D might be TRBD1 (6 bases). The CDR3 extends over 15 amino acids. Trimming cost V 3 bases and J 6 bases, with 15 bases left between them. Per the germline V gene, CDR1 is WSHSY and CDR2 is SAAADI.

CDR3 sequence: CASSARGLDTGELFF. CDR3 sequence (DNA): TGCGCCAGCAGCGCGAGGGGGTTGGACACCGGGGAGCTGTTTTTT. The genes are TRBV5-1 and TRBJ2-2; a possible D gene is TRBD1 (6 bases). Germline-derived CDR1 and CDR2 are SGHRS and YFSETQ. The V and J ends lost 4 bases and 3 bases respectively, with 13 bases between them. The length of the CDR3 is 15 residues. Looking up the rest from reference TRBV5-1 and TRBJ2-2 gives the full variable domain: KAGVTQTPRYLIKTRGQQVTLSCSPISGHRSVSWYQQTPGQGLQFLFEYFSETQRNKGNFPGRFSGRQFSNSRSEMNVSTLELGDSALYLCASSARGLDTGELFFGEGSRLTVL.

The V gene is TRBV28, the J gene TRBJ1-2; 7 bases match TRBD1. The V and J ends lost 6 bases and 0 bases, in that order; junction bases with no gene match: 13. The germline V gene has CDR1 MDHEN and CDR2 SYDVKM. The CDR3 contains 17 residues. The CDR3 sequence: CASSRPGTVTSNYGYTF. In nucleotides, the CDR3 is TGTGCCAGCAGCCGGCCCGGGACAGTTACTTCTAACTATGGCTACACCTTC.

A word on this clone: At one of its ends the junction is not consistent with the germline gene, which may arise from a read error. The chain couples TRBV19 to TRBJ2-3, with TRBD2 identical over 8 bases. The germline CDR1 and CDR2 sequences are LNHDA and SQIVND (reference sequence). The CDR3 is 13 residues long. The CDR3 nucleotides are TGTGCCAGTAGTATAGATCTAGGCGGGAGGCCTTTTTTT. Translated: CASSIDLGGRPFF.